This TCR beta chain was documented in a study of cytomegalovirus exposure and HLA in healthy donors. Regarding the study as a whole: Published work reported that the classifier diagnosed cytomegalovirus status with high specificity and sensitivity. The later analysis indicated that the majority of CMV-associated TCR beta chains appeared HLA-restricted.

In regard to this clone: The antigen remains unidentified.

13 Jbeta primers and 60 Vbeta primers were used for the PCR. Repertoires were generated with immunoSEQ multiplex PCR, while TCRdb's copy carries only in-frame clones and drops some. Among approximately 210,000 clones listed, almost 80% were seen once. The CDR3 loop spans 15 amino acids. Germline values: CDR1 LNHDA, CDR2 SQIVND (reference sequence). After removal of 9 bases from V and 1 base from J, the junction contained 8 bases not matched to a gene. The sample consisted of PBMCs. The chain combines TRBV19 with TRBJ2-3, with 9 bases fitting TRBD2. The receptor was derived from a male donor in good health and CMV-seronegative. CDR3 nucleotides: TGTGCCAGCCGGTTGACTAGCGGACGCACAGATACGCAGTATTTT. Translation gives CASRLTSGRTDTQYF.